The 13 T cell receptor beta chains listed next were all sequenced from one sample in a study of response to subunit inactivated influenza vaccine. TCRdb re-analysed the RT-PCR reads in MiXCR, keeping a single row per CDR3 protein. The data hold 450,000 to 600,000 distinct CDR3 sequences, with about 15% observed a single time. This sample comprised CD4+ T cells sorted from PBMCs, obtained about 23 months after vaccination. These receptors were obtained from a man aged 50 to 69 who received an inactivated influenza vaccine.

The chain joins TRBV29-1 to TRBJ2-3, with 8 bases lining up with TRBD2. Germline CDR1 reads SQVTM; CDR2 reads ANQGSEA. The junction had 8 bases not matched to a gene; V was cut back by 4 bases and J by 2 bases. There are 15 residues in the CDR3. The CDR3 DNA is TGCAGCGTTGTGGCAGCGGGAGACTACACAGATACGCAGTATTTT. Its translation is CSVVAAGDYTDTQYF.

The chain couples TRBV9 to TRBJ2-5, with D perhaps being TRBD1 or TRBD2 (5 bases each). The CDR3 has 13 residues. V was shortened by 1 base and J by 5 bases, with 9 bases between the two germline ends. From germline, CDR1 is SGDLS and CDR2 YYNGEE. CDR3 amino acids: CASSVTGRETQYF. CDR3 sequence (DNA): TGTGCCAGCAGCGTAACGGGGCGGGAGACCCAGTACTTC.

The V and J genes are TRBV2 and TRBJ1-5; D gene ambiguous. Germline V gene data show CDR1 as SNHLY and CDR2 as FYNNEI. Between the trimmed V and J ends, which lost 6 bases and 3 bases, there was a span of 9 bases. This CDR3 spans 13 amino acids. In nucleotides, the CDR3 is TGTGCCAGCAGGAGGGATATCAATCAGCCCCAGCATTTT. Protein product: CASRRDINQPQHF.

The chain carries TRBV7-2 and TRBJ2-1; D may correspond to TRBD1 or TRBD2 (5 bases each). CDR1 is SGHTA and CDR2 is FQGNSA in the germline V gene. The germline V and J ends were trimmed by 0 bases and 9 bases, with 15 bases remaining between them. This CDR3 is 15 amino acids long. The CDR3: CASSLAPGTSGEQFF. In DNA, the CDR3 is TGTGCCAGCAGCTTAGCGCCAGGGACCTCTGGTGAGCAGTTCTTC.

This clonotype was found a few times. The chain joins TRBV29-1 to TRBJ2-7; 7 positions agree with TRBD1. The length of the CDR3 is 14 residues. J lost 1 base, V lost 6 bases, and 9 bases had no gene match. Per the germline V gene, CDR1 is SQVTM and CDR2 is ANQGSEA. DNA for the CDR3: TGCAGCGTAGCAGGCGGACAGGATTCCTACGAGCAGTACTTC. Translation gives CSVAGGQDSYEQYF.

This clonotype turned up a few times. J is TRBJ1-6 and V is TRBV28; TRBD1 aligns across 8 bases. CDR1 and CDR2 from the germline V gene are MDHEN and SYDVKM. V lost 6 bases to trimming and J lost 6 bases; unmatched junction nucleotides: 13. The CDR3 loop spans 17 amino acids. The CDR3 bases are TGTGCCAGCAGCCCAACCCAGGGGGCCAAAGCTAATTCACCCCTCCACTTT. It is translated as CASSPTQGAKANSPLHF.

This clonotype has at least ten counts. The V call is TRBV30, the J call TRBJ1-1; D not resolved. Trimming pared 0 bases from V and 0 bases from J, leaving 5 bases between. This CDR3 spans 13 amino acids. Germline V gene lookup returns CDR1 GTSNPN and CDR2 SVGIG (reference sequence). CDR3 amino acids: CAWSVAVNTEAFF. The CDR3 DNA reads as TGTGCCTGGAGTGTTGCGGTGAACACTGAAGCTTTCTTT.

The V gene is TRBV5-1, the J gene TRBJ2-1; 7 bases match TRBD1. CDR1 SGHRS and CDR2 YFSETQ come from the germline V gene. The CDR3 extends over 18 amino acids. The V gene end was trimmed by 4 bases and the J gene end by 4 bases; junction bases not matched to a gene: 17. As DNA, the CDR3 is TGCGCCAGCAGCCAGCATATCCGAGGGGGCCCAAATTACAATGAGCAGTTCTTC. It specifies CASSQHIRGGPNYNEQFF.

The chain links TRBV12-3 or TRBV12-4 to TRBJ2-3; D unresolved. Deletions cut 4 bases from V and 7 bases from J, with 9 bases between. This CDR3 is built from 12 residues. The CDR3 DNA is TGTGCCAGCAGTTCGTCTGGATATACGCAGTATTTT. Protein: CASSSSGYTQYF.

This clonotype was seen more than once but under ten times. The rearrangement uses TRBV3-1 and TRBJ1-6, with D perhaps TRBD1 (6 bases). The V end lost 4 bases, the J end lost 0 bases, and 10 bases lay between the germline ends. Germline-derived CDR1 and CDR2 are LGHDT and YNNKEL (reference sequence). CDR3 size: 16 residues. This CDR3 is CASSRQASSYNSPLHF. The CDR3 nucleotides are TGTGCCAGCAGCCGACAGGCGAGCTCCTATAATTCACCCCTCCACTTT.

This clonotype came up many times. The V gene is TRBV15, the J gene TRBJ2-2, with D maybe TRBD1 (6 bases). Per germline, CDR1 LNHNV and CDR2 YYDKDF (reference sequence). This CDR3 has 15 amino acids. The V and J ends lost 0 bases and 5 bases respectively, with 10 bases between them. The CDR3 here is CATSRDRTATGELFF. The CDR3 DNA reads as TGTGCCACCAGCAGAGATCGGACAGCTACCGGGGAGCTGTTTTTT.

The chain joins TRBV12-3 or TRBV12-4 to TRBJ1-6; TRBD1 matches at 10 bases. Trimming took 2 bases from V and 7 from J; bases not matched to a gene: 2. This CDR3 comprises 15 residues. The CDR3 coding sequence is TGTGCCAGCAGTTTAATGGGACAGGGGAATTCACCCCTCCACTTT. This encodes CASSLMGQGNSPLHF.

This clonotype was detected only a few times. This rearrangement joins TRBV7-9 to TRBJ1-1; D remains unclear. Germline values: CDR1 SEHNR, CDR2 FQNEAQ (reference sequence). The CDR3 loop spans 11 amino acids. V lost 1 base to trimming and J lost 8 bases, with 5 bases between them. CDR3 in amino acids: CASSLEQEAFF. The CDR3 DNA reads TGTGCCAGCAGCTTAGAACAGGAAGCTTTCTTT. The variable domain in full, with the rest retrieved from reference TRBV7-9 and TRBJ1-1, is DTGVSQNPRHKITKRGQNVTFRCDPISEHNRLYWYRQTLGQGPEFLTYFQNEAQLEKSRLLSDRFSAERPKGSFSTLEIQRTEQGDSAMYLCASSLEQEAFFGQGTRLTVV.